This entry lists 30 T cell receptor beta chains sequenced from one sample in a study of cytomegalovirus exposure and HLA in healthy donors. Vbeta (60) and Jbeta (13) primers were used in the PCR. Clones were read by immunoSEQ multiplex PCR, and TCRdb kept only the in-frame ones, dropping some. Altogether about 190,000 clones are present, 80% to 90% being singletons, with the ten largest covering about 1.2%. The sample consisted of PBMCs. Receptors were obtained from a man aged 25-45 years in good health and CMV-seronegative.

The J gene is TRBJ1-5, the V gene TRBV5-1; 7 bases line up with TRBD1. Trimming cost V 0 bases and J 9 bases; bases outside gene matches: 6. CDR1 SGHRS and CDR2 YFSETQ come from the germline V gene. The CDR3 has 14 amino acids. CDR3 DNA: TGCGCCAGCAGCTTGGAAGGGGGCGGGCGGCCCCAGCATTTT. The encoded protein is CASSLEGGGRPQHF.

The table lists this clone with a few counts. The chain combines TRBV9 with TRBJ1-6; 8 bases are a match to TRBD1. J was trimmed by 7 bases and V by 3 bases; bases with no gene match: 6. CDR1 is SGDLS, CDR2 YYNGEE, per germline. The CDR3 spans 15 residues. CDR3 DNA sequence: TGTGCCAGCAGCGGTACAGGGGGACAAAATTCACCCCTCCACTTT. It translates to CASSGTGGQNSPLHF.

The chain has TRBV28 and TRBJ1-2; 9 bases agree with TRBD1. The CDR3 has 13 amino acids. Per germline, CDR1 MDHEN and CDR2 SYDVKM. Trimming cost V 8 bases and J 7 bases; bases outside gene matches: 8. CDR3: CASGGQGLSGYTF. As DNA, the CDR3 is TGTGCCAGCGGGGGACAGGGTCTCTCTGGCTACACCTTC.

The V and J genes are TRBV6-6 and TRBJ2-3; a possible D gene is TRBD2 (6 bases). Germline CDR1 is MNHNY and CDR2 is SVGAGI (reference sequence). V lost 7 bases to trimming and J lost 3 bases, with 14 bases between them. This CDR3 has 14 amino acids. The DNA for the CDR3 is TGTGCCAGCATGGAGCGGGCAGGGACAGATACGCAGTATTTT. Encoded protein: CASMERAGTDTQYF.

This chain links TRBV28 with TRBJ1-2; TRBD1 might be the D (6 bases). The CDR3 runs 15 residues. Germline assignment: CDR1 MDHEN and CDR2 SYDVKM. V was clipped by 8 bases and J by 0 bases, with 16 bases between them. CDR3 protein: CASDPTTGPNYGYTF. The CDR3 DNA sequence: TGTGCCAGCGACCCCACGACAGGACCTAACTATGGCTACACCTTC.

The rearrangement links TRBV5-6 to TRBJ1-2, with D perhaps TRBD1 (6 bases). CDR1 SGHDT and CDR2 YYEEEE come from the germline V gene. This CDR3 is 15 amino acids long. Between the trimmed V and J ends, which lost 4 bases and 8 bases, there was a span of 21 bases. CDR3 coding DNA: TGTGCCAGCAGCGACCAACAGGGTCCCCTCGGCGGCTACACCTTC. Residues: CASSDQQGPLGGYTF.

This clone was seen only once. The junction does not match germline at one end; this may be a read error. CDR3 in amino acids: CASRSGGGSGANGLTF. The CDR3 DNA sequence: TGTGCCAGTCGGTCGGGGGGCGGATCTGGGGCCAACGGCCTGACTTTC. The gene calls are TRBV6-6 and TRBJ2-6, with D tentatively TRBD2 (7 bases). Germline lookup yields CDR1 MNHNY and CDR2 SVGAGI (reference sequence). The CDR3 has 16 amino acids.

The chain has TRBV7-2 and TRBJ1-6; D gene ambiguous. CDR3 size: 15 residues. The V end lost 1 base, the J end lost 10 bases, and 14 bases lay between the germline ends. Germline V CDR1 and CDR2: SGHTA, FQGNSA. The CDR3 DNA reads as TGTGCCAGCAGCTTAGAGGTGGGAGGAGGGTCACCCCTCCACTTT. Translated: CASSLEVGGGSPLHF.

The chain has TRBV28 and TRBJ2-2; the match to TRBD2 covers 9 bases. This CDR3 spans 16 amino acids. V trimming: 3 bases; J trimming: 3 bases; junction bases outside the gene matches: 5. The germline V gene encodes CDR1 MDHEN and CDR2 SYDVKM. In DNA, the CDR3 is TGTGCCAGCAGTTTGTGGGCGGGAGGGTACACCGGGGAGCTGTTTTTT. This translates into CASSLWAGGYTGELFF.

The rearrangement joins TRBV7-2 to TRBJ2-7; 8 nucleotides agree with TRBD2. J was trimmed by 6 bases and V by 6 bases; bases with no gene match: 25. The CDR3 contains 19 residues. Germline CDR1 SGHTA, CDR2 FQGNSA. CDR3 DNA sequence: TGTGCCAGCAGTTCACAAGGGGCCCCCTCTGGGGCGGGAGGAATCGAGCAGTACTTC. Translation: CASSSQGAPSGAGGIEQYF.

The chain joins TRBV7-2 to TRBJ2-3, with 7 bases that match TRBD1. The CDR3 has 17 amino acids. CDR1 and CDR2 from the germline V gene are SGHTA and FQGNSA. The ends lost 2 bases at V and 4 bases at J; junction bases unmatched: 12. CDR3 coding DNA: TGTGCCAGCAGCTTATTTTCTGGGGCAGGGGGTGCAGATACGCAGTATTTT. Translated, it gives CASSLFSGAGGADTQYF.

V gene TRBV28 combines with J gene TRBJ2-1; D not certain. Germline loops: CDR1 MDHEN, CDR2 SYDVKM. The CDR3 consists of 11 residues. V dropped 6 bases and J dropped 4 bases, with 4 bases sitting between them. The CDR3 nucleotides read TGTGCCAGCAGCACATACAATGAGCAGTTCTTC. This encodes CASSTYNEQFF.

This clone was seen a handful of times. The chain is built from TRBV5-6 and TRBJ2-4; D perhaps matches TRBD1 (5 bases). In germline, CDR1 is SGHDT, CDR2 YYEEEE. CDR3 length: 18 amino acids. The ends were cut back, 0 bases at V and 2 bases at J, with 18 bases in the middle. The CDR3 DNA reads TGTGCCAGCAGCTTGGTCCAGGGTAGTGGGTCTACCAAAAACATTCAGTACTTC. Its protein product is CASSLVQGSGSTKNIQYF.

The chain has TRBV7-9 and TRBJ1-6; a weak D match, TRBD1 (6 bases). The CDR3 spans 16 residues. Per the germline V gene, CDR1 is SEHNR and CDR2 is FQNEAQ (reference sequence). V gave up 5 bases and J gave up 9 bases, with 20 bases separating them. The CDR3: CASSPWDTGMGSPLHF. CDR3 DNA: TGTGCCAGCAGCCCATGGGACACAGGGATGGGTTCACCCCTCCACTTT.

CDR3 loop: CATRGGDSGNTIYF. CDR3 nucleotide sequence: TGTGCCACCAGAGGAGGGGACTCTGGAAACACCATATATTTT. The rearrangement uses TRBV19 and TRBJ1-3; D might be TRBD1 (5 bases). CDR3 length: 14 residues. Germline CDR1 and CDR2: LNHDA and SQIVND (reference sequence). With 10 bases removed from V and 0 bases from J, the gap between germline ends came to 13 bases.

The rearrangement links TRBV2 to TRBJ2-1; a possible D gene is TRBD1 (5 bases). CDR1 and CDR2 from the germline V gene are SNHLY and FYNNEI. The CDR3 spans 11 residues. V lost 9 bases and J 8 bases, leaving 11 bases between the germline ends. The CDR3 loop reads CARQARDEQFF. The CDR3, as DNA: TGTGCCAGACAGGCTCGCGATGAGCAGTTCTTC.

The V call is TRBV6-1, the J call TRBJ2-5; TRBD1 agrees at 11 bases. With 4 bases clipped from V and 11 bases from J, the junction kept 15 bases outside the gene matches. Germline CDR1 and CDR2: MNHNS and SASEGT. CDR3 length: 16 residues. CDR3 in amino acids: CASSAMGDRGRGEQYF. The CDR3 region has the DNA TGTGCCAGCAGTGCAATGGGGGACAGGGGGAGAGGGGAGCAGTACTTC.

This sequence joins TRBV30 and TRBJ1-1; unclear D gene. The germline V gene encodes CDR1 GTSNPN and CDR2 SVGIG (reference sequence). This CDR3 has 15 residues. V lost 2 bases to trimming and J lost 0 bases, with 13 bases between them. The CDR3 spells CAWSIRTEVNTEAFF. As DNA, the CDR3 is TGTGCCTGGAGTATTCGGACTGAGGTGAACACTGAAGCTTTCTTT.

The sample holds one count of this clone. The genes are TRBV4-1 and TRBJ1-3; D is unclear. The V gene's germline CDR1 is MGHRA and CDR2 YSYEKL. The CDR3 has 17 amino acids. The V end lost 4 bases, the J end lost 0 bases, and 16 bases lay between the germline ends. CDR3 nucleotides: TGCGCCAGCAGCCCGTCCGATGAGGCCCACTCTGGAAACACCATATATTTT. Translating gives CASSPSDEAHSGNTIYF.

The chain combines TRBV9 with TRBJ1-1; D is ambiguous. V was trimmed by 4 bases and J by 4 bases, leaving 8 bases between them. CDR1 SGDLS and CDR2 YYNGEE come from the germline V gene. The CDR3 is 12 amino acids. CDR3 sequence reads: CASSTPGTEAFF. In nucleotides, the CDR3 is TGTGCCAGCAGCACGCCGGGCACTGAAGCTTTCTTT.

In DNA form, the CDR3 reads TGCAGCGTTGAAGCGGCAGCCTCGGAACCCTTGGCGGACTATGGCTACACCTTC. Translated, it gives CSVEAAASEPLADYGYTF. The chain carries TRBV29-1 and TRBJ1-2; D gene uncertain. The CDR3 loop spans 18 amino acids. Looked up from germline, CDR1 is SQVTM and CDR2 is ANQGSEA. Trimming pared 1 base from V and 3 bases from J, leaving 24 bases between.

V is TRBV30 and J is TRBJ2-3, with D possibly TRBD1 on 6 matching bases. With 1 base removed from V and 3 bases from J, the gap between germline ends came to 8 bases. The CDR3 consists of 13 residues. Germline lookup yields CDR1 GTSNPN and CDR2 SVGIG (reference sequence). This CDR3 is CAWSDRVTDTQYF. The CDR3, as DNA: TGTGCCTGGAGTGACAGGGTTACAGATACGCAGTATTTT.

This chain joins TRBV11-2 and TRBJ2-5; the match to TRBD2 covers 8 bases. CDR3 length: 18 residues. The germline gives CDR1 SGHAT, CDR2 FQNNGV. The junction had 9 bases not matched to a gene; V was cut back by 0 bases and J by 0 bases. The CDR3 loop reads CASSLDGRLAGDQETQYF. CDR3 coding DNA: TGTGCCAGCAGCTTAGATGGGCGTCTAGCGGGCGACCAAGAGACCCAGTACTTC.

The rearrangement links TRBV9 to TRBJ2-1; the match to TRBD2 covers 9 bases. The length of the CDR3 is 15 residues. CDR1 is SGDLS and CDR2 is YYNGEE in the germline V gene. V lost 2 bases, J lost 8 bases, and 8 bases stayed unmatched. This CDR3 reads CASSVTGTSLDEQFF. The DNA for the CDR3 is TGTGCCAGCAGCGTGACCGGGACTAGCTTGGATGAGCAGTTCTTC.

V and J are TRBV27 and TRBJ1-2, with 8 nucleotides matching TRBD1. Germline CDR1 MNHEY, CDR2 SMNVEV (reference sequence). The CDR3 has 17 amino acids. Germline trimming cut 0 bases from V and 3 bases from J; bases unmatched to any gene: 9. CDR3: CASSLSTGTGLHYGYTF. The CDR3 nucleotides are TGTGCCAGCAGTTTATCTACCGGGACAGGTTTGCACTATGGCTACACCTTC.

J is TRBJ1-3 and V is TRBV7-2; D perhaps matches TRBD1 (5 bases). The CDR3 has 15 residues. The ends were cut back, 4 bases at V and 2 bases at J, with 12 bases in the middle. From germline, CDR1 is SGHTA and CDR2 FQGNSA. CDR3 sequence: CASSSTRVPGNTIYF. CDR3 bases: TGTGCCAGCAGCTCGACCAGGGTGCCTGGAAACACCATATATTTT.

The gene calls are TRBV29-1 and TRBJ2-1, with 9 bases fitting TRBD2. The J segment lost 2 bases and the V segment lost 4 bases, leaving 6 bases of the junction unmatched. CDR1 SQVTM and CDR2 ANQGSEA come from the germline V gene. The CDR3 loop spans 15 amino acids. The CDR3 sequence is CSVGPAGGPYNEQFF. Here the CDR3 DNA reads TGCAGCGTTGGACCAGCGGGGGGACCCTACAATGAGCAGTTCTTC.

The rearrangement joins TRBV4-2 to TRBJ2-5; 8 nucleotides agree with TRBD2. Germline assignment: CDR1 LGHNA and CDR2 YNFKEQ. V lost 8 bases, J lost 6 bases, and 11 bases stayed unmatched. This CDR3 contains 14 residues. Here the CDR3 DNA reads TGTGCCAGCGCAGTTGGGACTAGGTTAAAGACCCAGTACTTC. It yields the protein CASAVGTRLKTQYF.

CDR3: CASSRLAQGVHGYTF. CDR3 DNA: TGTGCCAGCAGCCGACTCGCACAGGGAGTCCATGGCTACACCTTC. The chain links TRBV7-9 to TRBJ1-2, with D maybe TRBD1 (6 bases). This CDR3 comprises 15 residues. Trimming removed 5 bases from V and 6 bases from J, with 19 bases in between. Germline V gives CDR1 SEHNR, CDR2 FQNEAQ (reference sequence).

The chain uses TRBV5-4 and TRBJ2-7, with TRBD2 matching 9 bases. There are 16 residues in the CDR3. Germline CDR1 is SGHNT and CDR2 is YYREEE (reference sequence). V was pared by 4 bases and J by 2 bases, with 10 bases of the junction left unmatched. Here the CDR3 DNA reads TGTGCCAGCAGCAAAGGAGAACTAGCGGGCGCCTACGAGCAGTACTTC. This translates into CASSKGELAGAYEQYF. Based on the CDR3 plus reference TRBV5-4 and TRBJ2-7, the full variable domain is ETGVTQSPTHLIKTRGQQVTLRCSSQSGHNTVSWYQQALGQGPQFIFQYYREEENGRGNFPPRFSGLQFPNYSSELNVNALELDDSALYLCASSKGELAGAYEQYFGPGTRLTVT.